The next 6 T cell receptor beta chains were all read from a single sample in a study of cytomegalovirus exposure and HLA in healthy donors. The PCR had 60 Vbeta and 13 Jbeta primers. Only in-frame clones appear in the TCRdb table, and some are missing; sequencing was by immunoSEQ multiplex PCR. The sample includes some 83,000 clones. The specimen sequenced was PBMCs. These receptors were taken from a woman aged 25 to 39 in good health and CMV-seronegative.

The chain is built from TRBV6-5 and TRBJ2-5; TRBD2 matches 9 bases. The V gene end was trimmed by 6 bases and the J gene end by 5 bases; junction bases not matched to a gene: 10. Looked up from germline, CDR1 is MNHEY and CDR2 is SVGAGI. The CDR3 consists of 15 residues. CDR3 sequence (DNA): TGTGCCAGCAGAGCTCTAGCGGGGCCCCGGGAGACCCAGTACTTC. Translation: CASRALAGPRETQYF.

The chain combines TRBV5-4 with TRBJ1-3; D is unclear. The V gene lost 4 bases and the J gene lost 3 bases, with 8 bases spanning the gap. The CDR3 spans 13 residues. The V gene's germline CDR1 is SGHNT and CDR2 YYREEE (reference sequence). CDR3 in DNA: TGTGCCAGCAGCCCTGGGAGTGGAAACACCATATATTTT. Its translation is CASSPGSGNTIYF.

This chain connects TRBV29-1 to TRBJ2-7; maybe TRBD2 (5 bases). CDR1 is SQVTM, CDR2 ANQGSEA, per germline. This CDR3 comprises 12 residues. The V end was cut by 6 bases, the J end by 6 bases, with 15 bases between. CDR3 DNA: TGCAGCGTAACCCTAGCTACTGGCGAGCAGTACTTC. Translation gives CSVTLATGEQYF.

The chain recombines TRBV30 with TRBJ1-3; D unresolved. Germline CDR1 reads GTSNPN; CDR2 reads SVGIG (reference sequence). The CDR3 length is 15 residues. Trimming cost V 4 bases and J 0 bases, with 13 bases left between them. The CDR3 spells CAWNDGPSSGNTIYF. The DNA for the CDR3 is TGTGCCTGGAATGATGGGCCCAGCTCTGGAAACACCATATATTTT.

The rearrangement uses TRBV15 and TRBJ2-1, with 11 bases identical to TRBD2. There are 18 residues in the CDR3. CDR1 and CDR2 (germline): LNHNV, YYDKDF (reference sequence). V was pared by 3 bases and J by 9 bases, with 16 bases of the junction left unmatched. CDR3 in amino acids: CATSRVPGLAVFRAEQFF. In nucleotides, the CDR3 is TGTGCCACCAGCAGGGTACCGGGACTAGCGGTTTTTAGGGCTGAGCAGTTCTTC.

This chain uses TRBV5-1 with TRBJ1-1; 7 positions agree with TRBD1. CDR1 is SGHRS and CDR2 is YFSETQ in the germline V gene. Losses at the gene ends were 0 bases for V and 1 base for J; bases not matched to a gene: 3. The CDR3 runs 15 residues. CDR3 in amino acids: CASSLAGQRNTEAFF. The CDR3, as DNA: TGCGCCAGCAGCTTGGCGGGACAGCGGAACACTGAAGCTTTCTTT.